The sequence of this T cell receptor (beta chain) was determined in a study of blood T cell repertoires in COVID-19. The repertoire was sequenced with immunoSEQ multiplex PCR; TCRdb's copy has only in-frame clones and lacks some. The data contain more than 200,000 clones, roughly 90% of them singletons. Per the germline V gene, CDR1 is MNHEY and CDR2 is SVGAGI. The CDR3 totals 14 residues. After removal of 4 bases from V and 7 bases from J, the junction contained 4 bases not matched to a gene. The receptor comes from a woman aged 25 to 45 with acute COVID-19. The gene calls are TRBV6-5 and TRBJ2-1; 10 bases are a match to TRBD1. The sequenced sample consisted of PBMCs or T cells enriched from blood (not recorded which). For the CDR3, the DNA is TGTGCCAGCAGTTTACGGACAGGGGGGAATGAGCAGTTCTTC. It translates to CASSLRTGGNEQFF.